The next 4 T cell receptor beta chains were all read from a single sample in a study of blood T cell repertoires in COVID-19. Assay used: immunoSEQ multiplex PCR; TCRdb lists only in-frame clones, some missing. The data show a few hundred thousand clones, roughly 85% seen once. Material for sequencing was peripheral blood. Source of these receptors: a woman younger than 35 with acute or convalescent COVID-19.

This chain joins TRBV6-5 and TRBJ1-2, with 8 bases fitting TRBD1. There are 13 residues in the CDR3. Germline V gene sequence: CDR1 MNHEY, CDR2 SVGAGI. V trimming: 7 bases; J trimming: 4 bases; junction bases outside the gene matches: 5. In DNA form, the CDR3 reads TGTGCCAGCACGACAGGGGCCCTCTATGGCTACACCTTC. Its translation: CASTTGALYGYTF.

The chain couples TRBV6-5 to TRBJ1-5; TRBD1 matches at 7 bases. Looked up from germline, CDR1 is MNHEY and CDR2 is SVGAGI. The CDR3 is 14 amino acids. The trim removed 4 bases at V and 4 bases at J, leaving 4 bases unmatched. The CDR3 bases are TGTGCCAGCAGTTCCACGGACAGGAATCAGCCCCAGCATTTT. It translates to CASSSTDRNQPQHF.

On this clone itself: At the DNA level, this CDR3 is encoded by other sequences in the same sample as well. The chain combines TRBV5-1 with TRBJ2-7; 8 nucleotides align to TRBD1. The CDR3 is 14 residues long. Germline V gene lookup returns CDR1 SGHRS and CDR2 YFSETQ. Trimming cost V 0 bases and J 5 bases; bases outside gene matches: 4. The CDR3 nucleotides read TGCGCCAGCAGCTTGGGACAGGGGAACGACGAGCAGTACTTC. Translated, it gives CASSLGQGNDEQYF.

V and J are TRBV10-3 and TRBJ2-7; maybe TRBD2 (7 bases). Germline V gives CDR1 ENHRY, CDR2 SYGVKD. The CDR3 loop spans 14 amino acids. V was trimmed by 8 bases and J by 6 bases, leaving 20 bases between them. In nucleotides, the CDR3 is TGTGCCATCCAAGGGGGGGCCTCAAGCTCCGAGCAGTACTTC. As protein: CAIQGGASSSEQYF.